This TCR beta chain was sequenced for a study of blood T cell repertoires in COVID-19. The CDR3 is 14 residues long. The trim removed 2 bases at V and 4 bases at J, leaving 4 bases unmatched. Germline values: CDR1 LNHDA, CDR2 SQIVND (reference sequence). In the study's own analysis: Amplifying reference gene primers gave estimates of nucleated cell counts. Sequenced by immunoSEQ multiplex PCR; TCRdb stores in-frame clones only, minus some. Clone size and V and J calls were adopted from that table, with D and trimming inferred from the DNA. Seen here are some 88,000 clones, 75% to 85% observed once, and the top ten hold about 24%.

Material: peripheral blood. The receptor was isolated from a human donor in a cohort sampled during active COVID-19. The J gene is TRBJ1-1, the V gene TRBV19, with 7 bases lining up with TRBD1. CDR3 in amino acids: CASSINRGGTEAFF. In DNA, the CDR3 is TGTGCCAGTAGTATAAACAGGGGTGGCACTGAAGCTTTCTTT.